The rows below give T cell receptor beta chains drawn from one sample of a study of cytomegalovirus exposure and HLA in healthy donors. TCRdb's table, derived via immunoSEQ multiplex PCR, lists solely in-frame clones and lacks some. Of roughly 270,000 clones listed, approximately 88% are singletons. Sequencing used PBMCs. The receptors were gathered from a woman aged 18-30 years in good health and CMV-seronegative. Both conserved end residues are part of each CDR3. A D gene is named only where the DNA matches it firmly. Clone sizes are given selectively: once, few, many, or a class where the clone is expanded.

>TRBV28|TRBJ1-1|-|-
CASSLSRSEAFF
TGTGCCAGCAGTTTGTCCCGGTCGGAAGCTTTCTTT
>TRBV14|TRBJ1-3|-|-
CASSQATGFGNTIYF
TGTGCCAGCAGCCAAGCCACAGGGTTTGGAAACACCATATATTTT
>TRBV11-2|TRBJ2-3|TRBD2|-
CASSFSGDERTDTQYF
TGTGCCAGCAGCTTTAGCGGGGACGAGCGCACAGATACGCAGTATTTT
>TRBV14|TRBJ2-5|TRBD1|-
CASSAGRTGRQETQYF
TGTGCCAGCAGCGCGGGAAGGACAGGGCGACAAGAGACCCAGTACTTC
>TRBV11-2|TRBJ2-2|-|once
CASSLLPTANTGELFF
TGTGCCAGCAGCTTATTACCTACCGCGAACACCGGGGAGCTGTTTTTT
>TRBV27|TRBJ1-5|-|-
CASSLLGAAVGQPQHF
TGTGCCAGCAGTTTATTAGGGGCGGCGGTTGGTCAGCCCCAGCATTTT
>TRBV20-1|TRBJ2-5|-|-
CSALAETQYF
TGCAGTGCCCTCGCGGAGACCCAGTACTTC
>TRBV2|TRBJ2-3|-|once
CASSDLPGRTDTQYF
TGTGCCAGCAGTGATCTGCCTGGCCGCACAGATACGCAGTATTTT
>TRBV10-3|TRBJ2-3|TRBD2|-
CATGGLAGTDTQYF
TGTGCCACCGGAGGACTAGCGGGCACAGATACGCAGTATTTT
>TRBV27|TRBJ1-4|-|-
CATRDTINEKLFF
TGTGCCACCAGAGACACCATCAATGAAAAACTGTTTTTT
>TRBV9|TRBJ2-2|-|-
CASSADGTGELFF
TGTGCCAGCAGCGCTGACGGGACCGGGGAGCTGTTTTTT
>TRBV19|TRBJ2-7|TRBD2|-
CASSITSGTYEQYF
TGTGCCAGTAGCATCACTAGCGGAACCTACGAGCAGTACTTC
>TRBV29-1|TRBJ2-7|-|-
CSVARGSYEQYF
TGCAGCGTTGCTAGAGGTTCCTACGAGCAGTACTTC
>TRBV5-1|TRBJ1-5|TRBD1|once
CASSWTGDQPQHF
TGCGCCAGCAGCTGGACAGGGGATCAGCCCCAGCATTTT
>TRBV7-2|TRBJ1-2|TRBD1|-
CASSLRTGGNYGYTF
TGTGCCAGCAGCTTAAGGACAGGGGGGAACTATGGCTACACCTTC
>TRBV11-2|TRBJ2-7|-|-
CASTNRLSYEQYF
TGTGCCAGCACCAATAGACTCTCCTACGAGCAGTACTTC
>TRBV28|TRBJ1-5|TRBD1|-
CASSQQGVSNQPQHF
TGTGCCAGCAGCCAACAGGGGGTCAGCAATCAGCCCCAGCATTTT
>TRBV6-5|TRBJ2-3|-|-
CASRMDRLTTDTQYF
TGTGCCAGCAGAATGGACAGACTCACCACAGATACGCAGTATTTT
>TRBV19|TRBJ1-5|-|-
CASSISGGPNQPQHF
TGTGCCAGTAGTATTAGCGGGGGCCCGAATCAGCCCCAGCATTTT
>TRBV7-2|TRBJ2-5|-|-
CASSIQGFLAGETQYF
TGTGCCAGCAGCATACAGGGTTTTTTGGCTGGAGAGACCCAGTACTTC
>TRBV7-3|TRBJ1-1|-|-
CASSLIQGTEAFF
TGTGCCAGCAGCTTAATCCAGGGCACTGAAGCTTTCTTT
>TRBV25-1|TRBJ1-4|TRBD1|few
CASSEPGQFNEKLFF
TGTGCCAGCAGTGAACCGGGACAGTTTAATGAAAAACTGTTTTTT
>TRBV14|TRBJ2-6|-|once
CASRFSGANVLTF
TGTGCCAGTCGGTTTTCTGGGGCCAACGTCCTGACTTTC
>TRBV19|TRBJ2-7|TRBD2|-
CASSQGLYEQYF
TGTGCCAGTAGCCAGGGACTATACGAGCAGTACTTC
>TRBV5-1|TRBJ1-2|-|-
CASSSPVLPGLVTYGYTF
TGCGCCAGCAGCTCCCCGGTCCTCCCCGGGTTGGTCACATATGGCTACACCTTC
>TRBV6-4|TRBJ2-6|-|-
CASSPGVGANVLTF
TGTGCCAGCAGTCCCGGGGTCGGGGCCAACGTCCTGACTTTC
>TRBV11-2|TRBJ1-3|-|-
CASSLGGVVDTIYF
TGTGCCAGCAGCTTAGGGGGCGTCGTGGACACCATATATTTT
>TRBV19|TRBJ2-3|-|-
CASSIGQGTDTQYF
TGTGCCAGTAGTATTGGCCAGGGGACAGATACGCAGTATTTT
>TRBV11-2|TRBJ1-1|-|-
CASSPTRGYIEAFF
TGTGCCAGCAGCCCCACCCGAGGGTACATTGAAGCTTTCTTT
>TRBV28|TRBJ1-1|TRBD1|-
CASSAMGQGANTEAFF
TGTGCCAGCAGTGCCATGGGACAGGGGGCGAACACTGAAGCTTTCTTT
>TRBV5-1|TRBJ2-1|TRBD2|-
CASIGRREEGHNEQFF
TGCGCCAGCATTGGACGGCGGGAGGAGGGACACAATGAGCAGTTCTTC
>TRBV19|TRBJ1-5|-|-
CASSIAIGNQPQHF
TGTGCCAGTAGTATTGCCATAGGCAATCAGCCCCAGCATTTT
>TRBV14|TRBJ2-3|-|-
CASSLTGTDTQYF
TGTGCCAGCAGCCTCACGGGGACAGATACGCAGTATTTT
>TRBV2|TRBJ2-3|-|-
CASYPGSTDTQYF
TGTGCCAGCTACCCGGGGAGCACAGATACGCAGTATTTT
>TRBV30|TRBJ1-3|TRBD1|-
CAWSLPDRGLSGNTIYF
TGTGCCTGGAGTCTCCCCGACAGGGGATTGAGTGGAAACACCATATATTTT
>TRBV5-1|TRBJ2-7|-|-
CASSLEGRRLVYEQYF
TGCGCCAGCAGCTTGGAGGGGCGCAGGCTGGTCTACGAGCAGTACTTC
>TRBV5-8|TRBJ2-5|-|-
CASRSSLETQYF
TGTGCCAGCAGGTCGAGTCTAGAGACCCAGTACTTC
>TRBV9|TRBJ2-3|TRBD2|-
CASSGSSGGPTDTQYF
TGTGCCAGCAGCGGGTCTAGCGGGGGACCCACAGATACGCAGTATTTT
>TRBV19|TRBJ2-4|-|-
CASSYKNIQYF
TGTGCCAGTAGTTATAAAAACATTCAGTACTTC
>TRBV5-6|TRBJ2-7|-|-
CASRVAGTYEQYF
TGTGCCAGCAGGGTGGCGGGAACCTACGAGCAGTACTTC
>TRBV6-1|TRBJ2-1|-|-
CASSEAQGTRVLGFF
TGTGCCAGCAGTGAAGCGCAAGGGACTCGGGTTTTGGGGTTCTTC
>TRBV29-1|TRBJ1-4|-|-
CSVNSQGNEKLFF
TGCAGCGTAAATTCACAGGGAAATGAAAAACTGTTTTTT
>TRBV6-6|TRBJ2-7|-|-
CASSITGMNYEQYF
TGTGCCAGCAGCATTACAGGGATGAACTACGAGCAGTACTTC
>TRBV27|TRBJ1-5|-|-
CASTLPFASSNQPQHF
TGTGCCAGCACCCTTCCCTTTGCGTCTAGCAATCAGCCCCAGCATTTT
>TRBV28|TRBJ2-2|-|-
CASSLLSGITNTGELFF
TGTGCCAGCAGTTTACTGTCAGGGATAACGAACACCGGGGAGCTGTTTTTT
>TRBV2|TRBJ2-7|TRBD1|-
CASGTPGQGIGRATYEQYF
TGTGCCAGCGGAACCCCGGGACAGGGGATCGGGAGGGCCACCTACGAGCAGTACTTC
>TRBV30|TRBJ1-1|TRBD1|-
CAWSVGDRVNTEAFF
TGTGCCTGGAGTGTGGGGGACAGGGTTAACACTGAAGCTTTCTTT
>TRBV27|TRBJ2-4|TRBD1|-
CASSFLGGQAKNIQYF
TGTGCCAGCAGTTTCCTAGGGGGCCAGGCCAAAAACATTCAGTACTTC
>TRBV5-1|TRBJ1-1|TRBD1|-
CASSLGDRQGAKRTEAFF
TGCGCCAGCAGCTTGGGAGACCGACAGGGGGCGAAGAGGACTGAAGCTTTCTTT
>TRBV19|TRBJ1-1|TRBD1|-
CASSIRTGGYTEAFF
TGTGCCAGTAGTATCCGGACAGGAGGGTACACTGAAGCTTTCTTT
>TRBV28|TRBJ2-7|TRBD1|-
CASSGQGSGYEQYF
TGTGCCAGCAGTGGACAGGGGTCTGGCTACGAGCAGTACTTC
>TRBV30|TRBJ1-5|TRBD1|-
CAWSLTGGMDQPQHF
TGTGCCTGGAGTTTAACAGGGGGGATGGATCAGCCCCAGCATTTT
>TRBV4-1|TRBJ2-7|-|few
CASSTSDYYEQYF
TGCGCCAGCAGCACGTCAGATTACTACGAGCAGTACTTC